This T cell receptor beta chain was sequenced during a study of OX40 agonist ivuxolimab in advanced cancers. Trimming took 4 bases from V and 3 from J, leaving 12 bases between them. Germline-derived CDR1 and CDR2 are SGHVS and FNYEAQ. The length of the CDR3 is 14 residues. Generated by immunoSEQ multiplex PCR, the TCRdb table keeps only in-frame clones and is missing some. The sample lists about 89,000 clones, roughly 90% occurring once. The sample consisted of CD4+ or CD8+ T cells sorted from blood, taken in a trial of the OX40 agonist ivuxolimab. The clonotype originates from an adult with an advanced solid tumor such as melanoma, head and neck, liver or kidney cancer. The chain links TRBV7-6 to TRBJ1-1; D possibly corresponds to TRBD1 (5 bases). The CDR3: CASSYRQLDTEAFF. The DNA of the CDR3 is TGTGCCAGCAGCTACCGACAGTTAGACACTGAAGCTTTCTTT.